The 27 T cell receptor beta chains listed next were all sequenced from one sample in a study of blood T cell repertoires in COVID-19. The assay was immunoSEQ multiplex PCR, and TCRdb's table has in-frame clones only and misses some. The table lists around 160,000 clones, roughly 80% of them singletons. Sequencing used PBMCs or T cells enriched from blood (not recorded which). The source is an older woman who had recovered from COVID-19.

The chain employs TRBV11-2 and TRBJ1-5, with D possibly being TRBD1 (6 bases). CDR3 size: 16 residues. Germline V lookup: CDR1 SGHAT, CDR2 FQNNGV. Trimming took 5 bases from V and 0 from J, leaving 14 bases between them. In DNA, the CDR3 is TGTGCCAGCAGCCTGGACAGTTCCGCTAGCAATCAGCCCCAGCATTTT. This gives the protein CASSLDSSASNQPQHF. Complete variable domain (other parts from reference TRBV11-2 and TRBJ1-5): EAGVAQSPRYKIIEKRQSVAFWCNPISGHATLYWYQQILGQGPKLLIQFQNNGVVDDSQLPKDRFSAERLKGVDSTLKIQPAKLEDSAVYLCASSLDSSASNQPQHFGDGTRLSIL.

This chain joins TRBV5-4 and TRBJ2-3, with 10 bases that match TRBD2. V shed 0 bases and J 5 bases; nucleotides not matched to a gene: 3. The CDR3 loop spans 15 amino acids. Germline CDR1 is SGHNT and CDR2 is YYREEE (reference sequence). CDR3 region: CASSLDSSGGDTQYF. In DNA, the CDR3 is TGTGCCAGCAGCTTGGATTCTAGCGGGGGAGATACGCAGTATTTT.

The CDR3 loop reads CASSQLTDTNTEAFF. The CDR3 nucleotides read TGTGCCAGCAGCCAGTTGACAGATACGAACACTGAAGCTTTCTTT. This chain uses TRBV14 with TRBJ1-1; possible D gene TRBD1, 5 bases. Trimming left V 3 bases short and J 1 base short, with 12 bases between. Germline V gives CDR1 SGHDN, CDR2 FVKESK. CDR3 size: 15 residues.

Comment on this clone: The junction departs from the called germline gene at one end, perhaps through a read error. The chain links TRBV6-1 to TRBJ1-5; 9 nucleotides align to TRBD1. CDR1 is MNHNS, CDR2 SASEGT, per germline. This CDR3 is built from 15 residues. Written as DNA, the CDR3 is TGTGCCAGCAGGGAAGGGACAGGGACCAATCAGCCCCAGCATTTT. Protein product: CASREGTGTNQPQHF.

This clone has just a few counts. The V call is TRBV15, the J call TRBJ1-2, with TRBD1 identical over 7 bases. Per the germline V gene, CDR1 is LNHNV and CDR2 is YYDKDF (reference sequence). V shed 5 bases and J 5 bases; nucleotides not matched to a gene: 5. The CDR3 runs to 13 residues. CDR3 region: CATSPDRTYGYTF. As DNA, the CDR3 is TGTGCCACCAGCCCGGACAGGACGTATGGCTACACCTTC. The complete variable domain, with remaining parts taken from reference TRBV15 and TRBJ1-2, reads DAMVIQNPRYQVTQFGKPVTLSCSQTLNHNVMYWYQQKSSQAPKLLFHYYDKDFNNEADTPDNFQSRRPNTSFCFLDIRSPGLGDTAMYLCATSPDRTYGYTFGSGTRLTVV.

The rearrangement links TRBV5-1 to TRBJ2-7, with D maybe TRBD1 (6 bases). The CDR3 runs to 16 residues. V shed 2 bases and J shed 5 bases, with 20 bases lying between them. Germline CDR1 SGHRS, CDR2 YFSETQ. In nucleotides, the CDR3 is TGCGCCAGCAGCTTACGACAGGACGTGGGCATAAACGAGCAGTACTTC. Residues: CASSLRQDVGINEQYF. The entire variable domain, with the rest obtained from reference TRBV5-1 and TRBJ2-7, is as follows: KAGVTQTPRYLIKTRGQQVTLSCSPISGHRSVSWYQQTPGQGLQFLFEYFSETQRNKGNFPGRFSGRQFSNSRSEMNVSTLELGDSALYLCASSLRQDVGINEQYFGPGTRLTVT.

The V gene is TRBV6-5, the J gene TRBJ2-4; a possible D gene is TRBD1 (6 bases). Germline V gives CDR1 MNHEY, CDR2 SVGAGI. The ends were cut back, 2 bases at V and 1 base at J, with 9 bases in the middle. The CDR3 contains 15 residues. This chain's CDR3 is CASSYADSAKNIQYF. The CDR3 DNA is TGTGCCAGCAGTTACGCGGACAGTGCCAAAAACATTCAGTACTTC.

The chain couples TRBV30 to TRBJ1-2; the match to TRBD1 covers 8 bases. This CDR3 comprises 12 residues. The germline CDR1 and CDR2 sequences are GTSNPN and SVGIG (reference sequence). J gave up 8 bases and V 4 bases, and 6 bases lay outside the gene matches. The CDR3 DNA reads as TGTGCCTGGAACCAGGGGGCGGGAGGCTACACCTTC. Amino acid sequence: CAWNQGAGGYTF.

This clone has at least ten counts. The CDR3 region is CAWSGSGNNSPLHF. CDR3 bases: TGTGCCTGGAGCGGTTCCGGGAATAATTCACCCCTCCACTTT. The V and J genes are TRBV30 and TRBJ1-6; no clear D. The CDR3 covers 14 residues. Trimming cost V 3 bases and J 5 bases, with 11 bases left between them. The germline V gene has CDR1 GTSNPN and CDR2 SVGIG (reference sequence). Full variable domain (rest looked up from reference TRBV30 and TRBJ1-6): SQTIHQWPATLVQPVGSPLSLECTVEGTSNPNLYWYRQAAGRGLQLLFYSVGIGQISSEVPQNLSASRPQDRQFILSSKKLLLSDSGFYLCAWSGSGNNSPLHFGNGTRLTVT.

This CDR3 reads CASSFRSGENTEAFF. The DNA of the CDR3 is TGTGCCAGCAGCTTTCGGTCCGGGGAGAACACTGAAGCTTTCTTT. The V and J genes are TRBV5-5 and TRBJ1-1; D call uncertain. V lost 2 bases and J 1 base, leaving 12 bases between the germline ends. This CDR3 contains 15 residues. Per germline, CDR1 SGHKS and CDR2 YYEKEE (reference sequence).

The chain carries TRBV27 and TRBJ1-6, with 8 positions matching TRBD1. Germline V gene lookup returns CDR1 MNHEY and CDR2 SMNVEV (reference sequence). V shed 6 bases and J 9 bases; nucleotides not matched to a gene: 4. The CDR3 length is 13 residues. CDR3 protein: CASRKTGASPLHF. The CDR3 DNA sequence: TGTGCCAGCAGAAAGACAGGGGCTTCACCCCTCCACTTT.

This clone was recorded a few times. The chain combines TRBV18 with TRBJ1-2; TRBD1 matches 12 bases. This CDR3 is 16 amino acids long. Germline CDR1 and CDR2: KGHSH and LQKENI. Trimming took 3 bases from V and 8 from J; bases not matched to a gene: 10. The CDR3 sequence is CASSPKGTGGAMGYTF. The CDR3 coding sequence is TGTGCCAGCTCACCGAAGGGGACAGGGGGCGCGATGGGCTACACCTTC.

V usage is TRBV6-5 and J usage is TRBJ2-5; possibly TRBD2 for D (6 bases). V lost 7 bases, J lost 3 bases, and 12 bases lay in between. This CDR3 has 13 residues. CDR1 MNHEY and CDR2 SVGAGI come from the germline V gene. CDR3: CASTRTGEETQYF. In DNA, the CDR3 is TGTGCCAGCACCCGAACGGGGGAAGAGACCCAGTACTTC.

This chain connects TRBV5-4 to TRBJ2-3, with 12 positions matching TRBD2. Trimming cost V 0 bases and J 4 bases; bases outside gene matches: 6. The CDR3 loop spans 17 amino acids. The germline V gene encodes CDR1 SGHNT and CDR2 YYREEE (reference sequence). In DNA form, the CDR3 reads TGTGCCAGCAGCTTGGGCCTGACTAGCGGGGGTGCAGATACGCAGTATTTT. It translates to CASSLGLTSGGADTQYF.

The rearrangement joins TRBV9 to TRBJ1-6, with D unresolved. The germline gives CDR1 SGDLS, CDR2 YYNGEE. Trimming shortened V by 4 bases and J by 4 bases, and 12 bases separated the two germline ends. The CDR3 extends over 15 amino acids. The CDR3 DNA sequence: TGTGCCAGCAGCAGTACCGGGGATTATAATTCACCCCTCCACTTT. It codes for CASSSTGDYNSPLHF.

This chain uses TRBV5-1 with TRBJ1-4; 8 positions agree with TRBD1. The germline gives CDR1 SGHRS, CDR2 YFSETQ. The J segment lost 7 bases and the V segment lost 3 bases, leaving 11 bases of the junction unmatched. The CDR3 contains 16 residues. CDR3 loop: CASSSIGGQGGEKLFF. Here the CDR3 DNA reads TGCGCCAGCAGCTCGATAGGCGGACAGGGAGGTGAAAAACTGTTTTTT.

V gene TRBV6-1 combines with J gene TRBJ2-2, with TRBD2 matching 11 bases. Germline values: CDR1 MNHNS, CDR2 SASEGT. The CDR3 contains 16 residues. V was clipped by 2 bases and J by 3 bases; unmatched bases: 2. CDR3 DNA sequence: TGTGCCAGCAGTGAACTAGCGGGGGGATACACCGGGGAGCTGTTTTTT. It translates to CASSELAGGYTGELFF.

The gene calls are TRBV9 and TRBJ1-1, with D possibly being TRBD1 (5 bases). The CDR3 covers 16 residues. Per germline, CDR1 SGDLS and CDR2 YYNGEE. Trimming removed 3 bases at V and 5 bases at J, with 20 bases between. The chain's CDR3 is CASSEGPWFVGTEAFF. The CDR3 DNA reads as TGTGCCAGCAGCGAGGGGCCCTGGTTCGTGGGGACTGAAGCTTTCTTT.

CDR3 in amino acids: CASLQGAEGSDTQYF. The CDR3 bases are TGTGCCAGCCTCCAAGGGGCGGAGGGGTCAGATACGCAGTATTTT. V gene TRBV3-1 (or the pseudogene TRBV3-2) combines with J gene TRBJ2-3, with D perhaps matching TRBD2 (6 bases). This CDR3 contains 15 residues. From germline, CDR1 is LGHDT and CDR2 YNNKEL (reference sequence). V shed 8 bases and J shed 4 bases, with 19 bases lying between them.

This chain connects TRBV12-5 to TRBJ2-1; TRBD1 matches at 7 bases. The CDR3 consists of 16 residues. CDR1 and CDR2 from the germline V gene are LGHNT and FRNRAP. The junction had 13 bases not matched to a gene; V was cut back by 5 bases and J by 6 bases. DNA of the CDR3: TGTGCTAGTGGTCCATGGGACAGTTCCAGGACCAATGAGCAGTTCTTC. Encoded protein: CASGPWDSSRTNEQFF.

In nucleotides, the CDR3 is TGTGCCAGCAGTGAAGAGGACAGGACTAACTATGGCTACACCTTC. It encodes CASSEEDRTNYGYTF. The chain recombines TRBV2 with TRBJ1-2, with 7 bases that match TRBD1. The CDR3 is 15 residues long. Trimming cost V 1 base and J 0 bases; bases outside gene matches: 2. CDR1 and CDR2 (germline): SNHLY, FYNNEI.

The rearrangement links TRBV5-6 to TRBJ1-1; the match to TRBD1 covers 8 bases. With 3 bases clipped from V and 1 base from J, the junction kept 8 bases outside the gene matches. This CDR3 is built from 16 residues. The V gene's germline CDR1 is SGHDT and CDR2 YYEEEE. Here the CDR3 DNA reads TGTGCCAGCAGCTGGGCCCGGGACAGGCCGAACACTGAAGCTTTCTTT. Residues: CASSWARDRPNTEAFF.

The chain joins TRBV5-1 to TRBJ1-1; unclear D gene. V was cut by 0 bases and J by 0 bases, with 6 bases left in between. Germline loops: CDR1 SGHRS, CDR2 YFSETQ. This CDR3 region has 14 residues. The CDR3 nucleotides read TGCGCCAGCAGCTTGGACGGTTTGAACACTGAAGCTTTCTTT. Protein product: CASSLDGLNTEAFF.

The J gene is TRBJ2-5, the V gene TRBV2; D is ambiguous. Germline lookup yields CDR1 SNHLY and CDR2 FYNNEI. Trimming pared 5 bases from V and 5 bases from J, leaving 15 bases between. CDR3 length: 14 residues. CDR3 coding DNA: TGTGCCAGCAGTTTTCAGCCCTCAGGCGAGACCCAGTACTTC. This encodes CASSFQPSGETQYF.

The chain is built from TRBV13 and TRBJ2-7, with unresolved D. The CDR3 is 15 residues long. The V gene's germline CDR1 is PRHDT and CDR2 FYEKMQ (reference sequence). With 2 bases removed from V and 1 base from J, the gap between germline ends came to 12 bases. CDR3 nucleotide sequence: TGTGCCAGCAGCTTAAGACTGCTTCCATCCTACGAGCAGTACTTC. Its protein is CASSLRLLPSYEQYF. The whole variable domain, remainder taken from reference TRBV13 and TRBJ2-7, is AAGVIQSPRHLIKEKRETATLKCYPIPRHDTVYWYQQGPGQDPQFLISFYEKMQSDKGSIPDRFSAQQFSDYHSELNMSSLELGDSALYFCASSLRLLPSYEQYFGPGTRLTVT.

This clone was counted a few times. The J gene is TRBJ2-5, the V gene TRBV5-3, with D possibly matching TRBD2 (7 bases). TRBV5-3 has ORF status, its function being uncertain. V shed 4 bases and J shed 4 bases, with 29 bases lying between them. CDR3 length: 19 residues. CDR3 in DNA: TGTGCCAGAAGCATCGAGAGCAGGTTGTGGGGGGGCCGAGGAGAGACCCAGTACTTC. Encoded protein: CARSIESRLWGGRGETQYF.

This clone occurred once. The rearrangement uses TRBV5-1 and TRBJ1-2; D may be TRBD1 (6 bases). The CDR3 has 15 amino acids. Looked up from germline, CDR1 is SGHRS and CDR2 is YFSETQ. Trimming left V 0 bases short and J 5 bases short, with 14 bases between. The chain's CDR3 is CASSLDGRGVYGYTF. Here the CDR3 DNA reads TGCGCCAGCAGCTTGGATGGCAGGGGAGTTTATGGCTACACCTTC. Variable domain in full (rest from reference TRBV5-1 and TRBJ1-2): KAGVTQTPRYLIKTRGQQVTLSCSPISGHRSVSWYQQTPGQGLQFLFEYFSETQRNKGNFPGRFSGRQFSNSRSEMNVSTLELGDSALYLCASSLDGRGVYGYTFGSGTRLTVV.